The clone carrying this T cell receptor (beta chain) was observed a handful of times. As yet, its antigen is unknown. This specimen belongs to a study of T-cell memory formation after mild COVID-19. Study in general: Largely donor-specific TCR clusters were found.

Study results and limitations: Certain responding clones were present in pre-infection memory, suggesting participation of cross-reactive memory.

Germline values: CDR1 SGHKS, CDR2 YYEKEE (reference sequence). The CDR3 covers 18 residues. Trimming cost V 0 bases and J 1 base, with 19 bases left between them. TCRdb used MiXCR to reprocess the 5' RACE reads, holding one entry per CDR3 protein. The repertoire holds over 400,000 distinct CDR3 sequences, with less than 25% as singletons. The source of this sequence is an adult woman who had mild COVID-19 (a few samples of this study predate the infection). Cell type and time point are not known. The genes are TRBV5-5 and TRBJ1-1, with D tentatively TRBD1 (6 bases). The sample comprised PBMCs or a T cell subset sorted from them (not recorded which). CDR3 coding DNA: TGTGCCAGCAGCTTGGCCGTTCAAAGGGGGGATGAGAACACTGAAGCTTTCTTT. Translating gives CASSLAVQRGDENTEAFF.